Each of the 10 T cell receptor beta chains below was sequenced from the same sample in a study of T-cell reconstitution after alpha-beta-depleted transplantation in children. As it was prepared, the TCRbeta library received unique molecular identifiers. TCRdb reprocessed the PCR reads with MiXCR, giving one entry per CDR3 protein. The sample shows roughly 300,000 distinct CDR3 sequences, around 10% of them seen only once. The source material was peripheral blood, sampled 180 days after TCRalphabeta/CD19-depleted stem cell transplant. The receptors were gathered from a male patient aged 2 to 10 who had a stem cell transplant for chronic granulomatous disease, so the T cells may come from the graft donor.

The rearrangement uses TRBV30 and TRBJ2-1; possibly TRBD1 for D (5 bases). The CDR3 runs to 13 residues. Looked up from germline, CDR1 is GTSNPN and CDR2 is SVGIG (reference sequence). The germline V and J ends were trimmed by 2 bases and 8 bases, with 13 bases remaining between them. Here the CDR3 reads CAWSRRQIDEQFF. The CDR3 coding sequence is TGTGCCTGGAGTCGGCGACAGATCGATGAGCAGTTCTTC. Full variable domain (missing parts from reference TRBV30 and TRBJ2-1): SQTIHQWPATLVQPVGSPLSLECTVEGTSNPNLYWYRQAAGRGLQLLFYSVGIGQISSEVPQNLSASRPQDRQFILSSKKLLLSDSGFYLCAWSRRQIDEQFFGPGTRLTVL.

This clonotype was seen ten or more times. The chain recombines TRBV5-6 with TRBJ2-7, with 9 nucleotides matching TRBD2. Germline V gene data show CDR1 as SGHDT and CDR2 as YYEEEE. The CDR3 spans 16 residues. The J segment lost 7 bases and the V segment lost 3 bases, leaving 14 bases of the junction unmatched. CDR3 DNA: TGTGCCAGCAGCTGGGGAAAACTAGCGGGCTGGGAAGAGCAGTACTTC. This gives the protein CASSWGKLAGWEEQYF.

This clonotype has a count of ten or more. The chain carries TRBV7-8 and TRBJ2-3; 10 positions agree with TRBD2. Germline V gene sequence: CDR1 SGHVS, CDR2 FQNEAQ. V shed 4 bases, J shed 5 bases, and the junction held 6 bases outside the gene matches. This CDR3 contains 15 residues. As DNA, the CDR3 is TGTGCCAGCAGCTACTCCCCTAGCGGGAGAGATACGCAGTATTTT. It translates to CASSYSPSGRDTQYF.

This clonotype was picked up many times. V and J are TRBV7-2 and TRBJ2-1, with D possibly being TRBD1 (5 bases). The CDR3 totals 14 residues. V was pared by 0 bases and J by 5 bases, with 8 bases between. The V gene's germline CDR1 is SGHTA and CDR2 FQGNSA. The CDR3 coding sequence is TGTGCCAGCAGCTTAGCGCCAGGGAACAATGAGCAGTTCTTC. As protein: CASSLAPGNNEQFF. The whole variable domain, filled in from reference TRBV7-2 and TRBJ2-1, reads GAGVSQSPSNKVTEKGKDVELRCDPISGHTALYWYRQSLGQGLEFLIYFQGNSAPDKSGLPSDRFSAERTGGSVSTLTIQRTQQEDSAVYLCASSLAPGNNEQFFGPGTRLTVL.

As concerns this clonotype: This sequence may be a read error, since a much larger clone differs from it by one base. The CDR3 end shows no conserved phenylalanine or tryptophan, and so a read error is likely. The chain employs TRBV20-1 and TRBJ2-4; possibly TRBD1 for D (5 bases). From germline, CDR1 is DFQATT and CDR2 SNEGSKA (reference sequence). Trimming stripped 3 bases from V and 9 bases from J, with 12 bases between. The CDR3 consists of 12 residues. In nucleotides, the CDR3 is TGCAGTGCTAGTAAGGGGCTAAGCATTCAGTACCTC. Translating gives CSASKGLSIQYL.

This clonotype was found once. This chain joins TRBV20-1 and TRBJ2-1; 10 nucleotides match TRBD1. Germline CDR1 is DFQATT and CDR2 is SNEGSKA (reference sequence). The CDR3 spans 15 residues. CDR3: CIRDRGTLADNEQFF. In DNA form, the CDR3 reads TGCATCCGGGACAGGGGCACGCTAGCGGACAATGAGCAGTTCTTC.

This clonotype has more than one count but fewer than ten. The chain uses TRBV13 and TRBJ2-3, with D maybe TRBD2 (6 bases). This CDR3 comprises 16 residues. Germline CDR1 PRHDT, CDR2 FYEKMQ (reference sequence). Trimming took 5 bases from V and 7 from J, leaving 22 bases between them. The CDR3 DNA reads TGTGCCAGCAGCAAAGGAGCGGCGGGGCCGGGAAATACGCAGTATTTT. As protein: CASSKGAAGPGNTQYF.

This chain links TRBV28 with TRBJ2-3; TRBD2 matches at 8 bases. The CDR3 is 16 amino acids. V dropped 6 bases and J dropped 3; count of bases not matched to a gene: 11. The germline CDR1 and CDR2 sequences are MDHEN and SYDVKM. Here the CDR3 reads CASSRMLAGGTDTQYF. CDR3 sequence (DNA): TGTGCCAGCAGCCGCATGCTAGCGGGTGGTACAGATACGCAGTATTTT.

This clonotype showed up many times. The chain carries TRBV29-1 and TRBJ2-2, with D perhaps matching TRBD2 (5 bases). Germline assignment: CDR1 SQVTM and CDR2 ANQGSEA. The length of the CDR3 is 14 residues. Between the trimmed V and J ends, which lost 6 bases and 7 bases, there was a span of 18 bases. This CDR3 reads CSVRGHPMNGELFF. For the CDR3, the DNA is TGCAGCGTCCGAGGGCACCCTATGAACGGGGAGCTGTTTTTT.

This clonotype was counted at least ten times. J is TRBJ2-7 and V is TRBV11-2; D is unclear. Germline CDR1 SGHAT, CDR2 FQNNGV. Trimming removed 6 bases at V and 2 bases at J, with 8 bases between. This CDR3 is 12 amino acids long. CDR3 sequence (DNA): TGTGCCAGCAGTCAGATCACCTACGAGCAGTACTTC. Translated, it gives CASSQITYEQYF.